One and the same sample provided the 29 T cell receptor beta chains below, sequenced in a study of T cells in Graves' hyperthyroidism and ophthalmopathy. RNA transcripts served as the template for amplifying TCR beta CDR3 regions. With the HTBI primer set, the TCR CDR3 went through a first round of RT-PCR. TCRdb redid the calling of the multiplex PCR reads with MiXCR, one entry per CDR3 protein. The repertoire includes 380,000 or so distinct CDR3 sequences, approximately 19% of them detected once, and about 3.7% sits in the top ten. The specimen sequenced was blood. The receptors were gathered from a woman younger than 30 with Graves' hyperthyroidism.

In its sample, this clonotype was seen many times. The chain carries TRBV6-2 or TRBV6-3 and TRBJ1-1; D unresolved. The ends were cut back, 2 bases at V and 6 bases at J, with 16 bases in the middle. CDR1 is MNHEY and CDR2 is SVGEGT in the germline V gene. The CDR3 extends over 15 amino acids. The CDR3 region is CASSYNLMLGAEAFF. CDR3 bases: TGTGCCAGCAGTTACAATCTCATGCTGGGCGCTGAAGCTTTCTTT.

The rearrangement links TRBV20-1 to TRBJ2-2; TRBD2 matches at 8 bases. The CDR3 covers 13 residues. Per the germline V gene, CDR1 is DFQATT and CDR2 is SNEGSKA (reference sequence). Trimming at V came to 6 bases and at J to 7 bases, leaving 7 bases not matched to a gene. The CDR3, as DNA: TGCAGTGCACAGACTAGCGATCACGGGGAGCTGTTTTTT. Translation gives CSAQTSDHGELFF.

There are many counts of this clonotype. V is TRBV12-3 or TRBV12-4 and J is TRBJ1-1; 7 nucleotides line up with TRBD1. After removal of 5 bases from V and 0 bases from J, the junction contained 6 bases not matched to a gene. The CDR3 covers 15 residues. The CDR3 reads CASSPQGQMNTEAFF. DNA of the CDR3: TGTGCCAGCAGTCCCCAGGGACAGATGAACACTGAAGCTTTCTTT.

This clonotype was recorded a few times. This chain joins TRBV7-8 and TRBJ2-2, with 12 bases matching TRBD1. The CDR3 has 17 residues. The V and J ends lost 5 bases and 7 bases, in that order; junction bases with no gene match: 11. The germline gives CDR1 SGHVS, CDR2 FQNEAQ. In nucleotides, the CDR3 is TGTGCCAGCAGCCTTCGGGACAGGGGGCGCCGATACGGGGAGCTGTTTTTT. It is translated as CASSLRDRGRRYGELFF.

The J gene is TRBJ2-5, the V gene TRBV12-3 or TRBV12-4; 8 bases align to TRBD2. V dropped 5 bases and J dropped 7; count of bases not matched to a gene: 18. This CDR3 region has 17 residues. The CDR3 DNA is TGTGCCAGCAGTCTCCAGTATGGGACTAGGGTAGGCGGGACCCAGTACTTC. Translating it yields CASSLQYGTRVGGTQYF.

This clonotype was observed many times. The chain employs TRBV6-2 or TRBV6-3 and TRBJ2-3; D possibly corresponds to TRBD2 (7 bases). The germline gives CDR1 MNHEY, CDR2 SVGEGT. The CDR3 length is 14 residues. Trimming pared 5 bases from V and 2 bases from J, leaving 11 bases between. CDR3 residues: CASSRGASTDTQYF. CDR3 nucleotides: TGTGCCAGCAGTCGGGGGGCATCCACAGATACGCAGTATTTT.

In this sample, this clonotype turned up a few times. The chain is built from TRBV5-6 and TRBJ2-2, with a possible D match to TRBD1 (6 bases). The CDR3 spans 15 residues. The ends were cut back, 3 bases at V and 3 bases at J, with 12 bases in the middle. Germline CDR1 and CDR2: SGHDT and YYEEEE. CDR3 coding DNA: TGTGCCAGCAGCTATACGGACAGAGACACCGGGGAGCTGTTTTTT. Its translation is CASSYTDRDTGELFF.

At least ten counts were recorded for this clonotype. The chain has TRBV27 and TRBJ1-1; D unclear. The germline gives CDR1 MNHEY, CDR2 SMNVEV (reference sequence). Trimming pared 3 bases from V and 4 bases from J, leaving 12 bases between. The CDR3 loop spans 14 amino acids. The CDR3 nucleotides read TGTGCCAGCAGTTTTTATAACGGCGGCACTGAAGCTTTCTTT. This sequence encodes CASSFYNGGTEAFF.

The CDR3 region is CASSLTGLGGYTF. CDR3 coding DNA: TGTGCCAGCAGTCTTACAGGGTTGGGTGGCTACACCTTC. The chain employs TRBV25-1 and TRBJ1-2, with D possibly TRBD1 on 6 matching bases. The CDR3 length is 13 residues. Trimming took 5 bases from V and 7 from J, leaving 14 bases between them. Germline V gene sequence: CDR1 MGHDK, CDR2 SYGVNS.

This clonotype was seen a few times. The chain uses TRBV20-1 and TRBJ2-7; no firm D call. Per germline, CDR1 DFQATT and CDR2 SNEGSKA (reference sequence). Trimming shortened V by 3 bases and J by 2 bases, and 8 bases separated the two germline ends. This CDR3 spans 12 amino acids. The CDR3 bases are TGCAGTGCTAGGAGCTCCACCTACGAGCAGTACTTC. This gives the protein CSARSSTYEQYF.

This clonotype was seen ten or more times. V is TRBV10-1 and J is TRBJ2-5, with 7 bases aligning to TRBD1. CDR3 length equals 14 residues. V dropped 5 bases and J dropped 4; count of bases not matched to a gene: 7. Germline values: CDR1 WNHNN, CDR2 SYGVQD (reference sequence). The CDR3 loop reads CASSPGQPSETQYF. The CDR3 DNA reads TGCGCCAGCAGTCCGGGACAGCCGTCAGAGACCCAGTACTTC.

This clonotype has at least ten counts. V gene TRBV11-2 combines with J gene TRBJ1-2; no reliable D call. V lost 6 bases to trimming and J lost 2 bases, with 16 bases between them. Germline lookup yields CDR1 SGHAT and CDR2 FQNNGV. The CDR3 runs to 15 residues. Here the CDR3 DNA reads TGTGCCAGCAGAGCCGTAGGCAGAGAGAACTATGGCTACACCTTC. Encoded protein: CASRAVGRENYGYTF.

V gene TRBV4-1 combines with J gene TRBJ2-7, with TRBD1 matching over 7 bases. Losses at the gene ends were 1 base for V and 0 bases for J; bases not matched to a gene: 3. Germline assignment: CDR1 MGHRA and CDR2 YSYEKL. The CDR3 spans 15 residues. CDR3 DNA: TGCGCCAGCAGCCAAGGACAGGGCCCCTCCTACGAGCAGTACTTC. Residues: CASSQGQGPSYEQYF.

V and J are TRBV6-1 and TRBJ1-6; D unresolved. V was shortened by 8 bases and J by 7 bases, with 9 bases between the two germline ends. CDR3 length: 12 amino acids. Germline loops: CDR1 MNHNS, CDR2 SASEGT. The CDR3 DNA follows: TGTGCCAGCGGGAGACGCAATTCACCCCTCCACTTT. Protein product: CASGRRNSPLHF.

The sample holds many counts of this clonotype. The rearrangement uses TRBV10-2 and TRBJ1-1; no reliable D call. V lost 0 bases and J lost 2, with 7 bases in between. The CDR3 consists of 14 residues. Germline V gene data show CDR1 as WSHSY and CDR2 as SAAADI. The CDR3 region is CASSESPGNTEAFF. CDR3 DNA sequence: TGCGCCAGCAGTGAGTCGCCGGGTAACACTGAAGCTTTCTTT.

The chain is built from TRBV6-1 and TRBJ2-7; D is uncertain. This CDR3 comprises 13 residues. Per germline, CDR1 MNHNS and CDR2 SASEGT. V lost 4 bases, J lost 0 bases, and 7 bases lay in between. CDR3 in DNA: TGTGCCAGCAGTGTGTCATACTCCTACGAGCAGTACTTC. The encoded protein is CASSVSYSYEQYF.

At least ten counts were recorded for this clonotype. V usage is TRBV20-1 and J usage is TRBJ1-2; the D is unclear. Germline V gene lookup returns CDR1 DFQATT and CDR2 SNEGSKA (reference sequence). The CDR3 has 13 amino acids. Deletions cut 4 bases from V and 4 bases from J, with 13 bases between. In DNA form, the CDR3 reads TGCAGTGCTACCGGGCCCTCTCCCTATGGCTACACCTTC. Protein: CSATGPSPYGYTF.

This clonotype was seen repeatedly, ten times or more. The chain couples TRBV20-1 to TRBJ1-1; D unclear. V dropped 0 bases and J dropped 7 bases, with 12 bases sitting between them. This CDR3 contains 13 residues. From germline, CDR1 is DFQATT and CDR2 SNEGSKA (reference sequence). The CDR3 sequence is CSAREDPGSEAFF. The CDR3 coding sequence is TGCAGTGCTAGAGAGGACCCTGGCAGTGAAGCTTTCTTT.

This clonotype occurred many times. The chain is built from TRBV28 and TRBJ1-5; maybe TRBD1 (5 bases). Germline V gives CDR1 MDHEN, CDR2 SYDVKM. This CDR3 contains 17 residues. V gave up 10 bases and J gave up 0 bases, with 22 bases separating them. Written as DNA, the CDR3 is TGTGCCACCACCTCGTCTGACAGACAGTATAGCAATCAGCCCCAGCATTTT. Its protein is CATTSSDRQYSNQPQHF.

This clonotype was recorded many times. The chain uses TRBV7-2 and TRBJ1-5, with D hard to call. With 3 bases removed from V and 0 bases from J, the gap between germline ends came to 12 bases. Germline V gene sequence: CDR1 SGHTA, CDR2 FQGNSA. CDR3 length: 16 amino acids. The CDR3 DNA follows: TGTGCCAGCAGCTTTACGGGCCAGTATAGCAATCAGCCCCAGCATTTT. Amino acids: CASSFTGQYSNQPQHF.

This clonotype was seen more than once but under ten times. Likely a read error: the CDR3 ends without its conserved phenylalanine or tryptophan. The chain joins TRBV5-1 to TRBJ2-7; unclear D gene. The germline V gene has CDR1 SGHRS and CDR2 YFSETQ. Trimming shortened V by 4 bases and J by 2 bases, and 13 bases separated the two germline ends. This CDR3 is 14 amino acids long. In DNA form, the CDR3 reads TGCGCCAGCAGCGCGACTGGAACCACCTACGAGCAGTACCTC. Residues: CASSATGTTYEQYL.

The rearrangement joins TRBV4-1 to TRBJ1-5; D is perhaps TRBD1 (6 bases). The V gene's germline CDR1 is MGHRA and CDR2 YSYEKL. The CDR3 is 17 residues long. V was cut by 1 base and J by 0 bases, with 13 bases left in between. CDR3 coding DNA: TGCGCCAGCAGCCAAGGAGCACAGGGTTATAGCAATCAGCCCCAGCATTTT. Its translation: CASSQGAQGYSNQPQHF.

Many counts were recorded for this clonotype. The V call is TRBV7-2, the J call TRBJ2-7; 9 bases align to TRBD2. Germline values: CDR1 SGHTA, CDR2 FQGNSA. The CDR3 has 15 residues. V lost 4 bases to trimming and J lost 2 bases; unmatched junction nucleotides: 6. This chain's CDR3 is CASSSRGTSPYEQYF. The CDR3 coding sequence is TGTGCCAGCAGCTCAAGGGGGACTAGCCCCTACGAGCAGTACTTC.

There are many counts of this clonotype. The V call is TRBV6-2 or TRBV6-3, the J call TRBJ1-5, with D unresolved. Germline CDR1 reads MNHEY; CDR2 reads SVGEGT. Trimming took off 6 bases at V and 7 bases at J, with 13 bases between the two ends. This CDR3 region has 13 residues. The CDR3 DNA follows: TGTGCCAGCAGAAAGCGGGGAGGGCAGCCCCAGCATTTT. Its protein is CASRKRGGQPQHF.

This clonotype was detected ten times or more. The chain carries TRBV9 and TRBJ2-2; 11 nucleotides agree with TRBD2. The V gene's germline CDR1 is SGDLS and CDR2 YYNGEE. This CDR3 is built from 15 residues. With 0 bases clipped from V and 7 bases from J, the junction kept 2 bases outside the gene matches. The CDR3 bases are TGTGCCAGCAGCGTAGAGGGACTAGCGGACGGGGAGCTGTTTTTT. As protein: CASSVEGLADGELFF.

The chain has TRBV28 and TRBJ1-1; D is ambiguous. The CDR3 extends over 15 amino acids. With 2 bases removed from V and 0 bases from J, the gap between germline ends came to 10 bases. The germline CDR1 and CDR2 sequences are MDHEN and SYDVKM. The CDR3 DNA reads TGTGCCAGCAGTTTAAGTCTTGGAGTGAACACTGAAGCTTTCTTT. Its translation is CASSLSLGVNTEAFF.

The sample holds many counts of this clonotype. The chain joins TRBV7-2 to TRBJ2-2; no definite D call. Germline V gene data show CDR1 as SGHTA and CDR2 as FQGNSA. The CDR3 has 13 amino acids. V gave up 5 bases and J gave up 6 bases, with 10 bases separating them. CDR3 nucleotides: TGTGCCAGCAGCCCCCTGGTCGCCGGGGAGCTGTTTTTT. Its translation: CASSPLVAGELFF.

This clonotype was recorded many times. The chain combines TRBV24-1 with TRBJ2-2; D is unclear. The CDR3 sequence is 15 residues long. The V end lost 3 bases, the J end lost 0 bases, and 7 bases lay between the germline ends. CDR1 is KGHDR, CDR2 SFDVKD, per germline. The CDR3 protein is CATSDPVPNTGELFF. The CDR3 coding sequence is TGTGCCACCAGTGATCCGGTCCCGAACACCGGGGAGCTGTTTTTT.

This clonotype was observed at least ten times. The CDR3 loop is CATSREGQADYGYTF. The CDR3 nucleotides read TGTGCCACCAGCAGAGAAGGACAGGCGGACTATGGCTACACCTTC. This chain links TRBV15 with TRBJ1-2; the match to TRBD1 covers 7 bases. With 0 bases clipped from V and 3 bases from J, the junction kept 4 bases outside the gene matches. There are 15 residues in the CDR3. Germline V CDR1 and CDR2: LNHNV, YYDKDF (reference sequence).